A selection of T cell receptor beta chains follows, all from one sample in a study of OX40 agonist ivuxolimab in advanced cancers. Repertoires were generated with immunoSEQ multiplex PCR, while TCRdb's copy carries only in-frame clones and drops some. The sample comprises approximately 61,000 clones, about 80% of which are singletons, and 1% to 1.5% rests with the top ten. The sample consisted of CD4+ or CD8+ T cells sorted from blood, taken in a trial of the OX40 agonist ivuxolimab. The receptors shown here come from an adult with an advanced solid tumor such as melanoma, head and neck, liver or kidney cancer. CDR3s leave out the opening cysteine and the closing phenylalanine or tryptophan. Only part of the rows carry a size: once, few, many, or a class if the clone is expanded.

cdr3_aa cdr3_length v_call clone_size j_call
ATSRPDREEQY 11 TRBV15 NA TRBJ2-7
ASSPTTGHKLF 11 TRBV7-9 NA TRBJ1-4
ASSLRVVGVEKLF 13 TRBV7-9 NA TRBJ1-4
ASTFIKNTEAF 11 TRBV14 NA TRBJ1-1
ASSLIYRTGITEAF 14 TRBV21-1 once TRBJ1-1
ASSQETGMGGYT 12 TRBV4-1 NA TRBJ1-2
ASSEVGREALH 11 TRBV6-1 NA TRBJ1-6
ASSLTVSNSPLH 12 TRBV5-6 NA TRBJ1-6
ASSPSGQAYEQY 12 TRBV5-1 NA NA
ASSYSLAPGDGYT 13 TRBV6-5 NA TRBJ1-2
ASNHRSLRGAVETQY 15 TRBV7-3 NA TRBJ2-5
ASSEGVRAGQETQY 14 TRBV6-1 NA TRBJ2-5
ATSRDLSGSFNYGYT 15 TRBV15 once TRBJ1-2
ASSGQGAWAF 10 TRBV6-1 NA TRBJ1-1
ASSPITQSSGNTIY 14 TRBV18 NA TRBJ1-3
AWSPSKGGETQY 12 TRBV30 few TRBJ2-5
ASSLGGGQETQY 12 TRBV11-3 once TRBJ2-5